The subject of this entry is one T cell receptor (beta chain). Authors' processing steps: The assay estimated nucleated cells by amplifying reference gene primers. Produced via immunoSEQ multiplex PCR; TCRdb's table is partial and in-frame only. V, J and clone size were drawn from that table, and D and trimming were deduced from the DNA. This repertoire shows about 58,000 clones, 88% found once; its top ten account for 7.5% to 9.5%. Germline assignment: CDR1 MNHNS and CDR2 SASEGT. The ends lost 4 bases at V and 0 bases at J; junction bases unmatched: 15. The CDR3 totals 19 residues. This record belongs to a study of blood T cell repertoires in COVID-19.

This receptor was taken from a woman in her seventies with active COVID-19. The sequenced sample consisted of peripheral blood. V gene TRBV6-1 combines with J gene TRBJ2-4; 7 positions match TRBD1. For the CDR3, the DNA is TGTGCCAGCAGTGCCGGGACAGACCCCACTTCGCTAGCCAAAAACATTCAGTACTTC. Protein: CASSAGTDPTSLAKNIQYF.